A selection of T cell receptor beta chains follows, all from one sample in a study of brain metastases from non-small cell lung cancer. Measured with immunoSEQ multiplex PCR; TCRdb has only the in-frame clones, and not every one. The sample gives some 4,000 clones, about 90% of which show up once; roughly 3.2% is in the top ten. Sequenced: primary lung tumor tissue. Source of these receptors: a donor at least 40 years old with non-small cell lung cancer. Both conserved end residues are part of each CDR3. Each record gives: D gene, J gene, clone size, V gene, CDR3 DNA, CDR3 protein. D genes are given only for firm matches. Rows give clone size only sometimes, using once, few, many, or a class for an expanded clone.

D gene: .; J gene: TRBJ1-3; clone size: .; V gene: TRBV6-1; CDR3 DNA: TGTGCCAGCAGTGAGGAGGGAAGGGGAAGAAACACCATATATTTT; CDR3 protein: CASSEEGRGRNTIYF
D gene: .; J gene: TRBJ1-4; clone size: .; V gene: TRBV6-2/TRBV6-3; CDR3 DNA: TGTGCCAGCAGTTACTTGATCAGTAGGAGGGACGTCCTGTTTTTT; CDR3 protein: CASSYLISRRDVLFF
D gene: .; J gene: TRBJ1-2; clone size: .; V gene: TRBV7-3; CDR3 DNA: TGTGCCAGCAGCTTAAGCCCTGGTCCCGAGAGTGGCTACACCTTC; CDR3 protein: CASSLSPGPESGYTF
D gene: .; J gene: TRBJ2-7; clone size: .; V gene: TRBV6-5; CDR3 DNA: TGTGCCAGCAGACGGACTGGCCTGGCCGAGCAGTACTTC; CDR3 protein: CASRRTGLAEQYF
D gene: .; J gene: TRBJ2-3; clone size: .; V gene: TRBV30; CDR3 DNA: TGTGCCTGGATACCGGGACTGTGGAGCACAGATACGCAGTATTTT; CDR3 protein: CAWIPGLWSTDTQYF
D gene: .; J gene: TRBJ2-2; clone size: .; V gene: TRBV27; CDR3 DNA: TGTGCCAGCAGTTTATACACCGGGGAGCTGTTTTTT; CDR3 protein: CASSLYTGELFF
D gene: .; J gene: TRBJ2-2; clone size: once; V gene: TRBV5-1; CDR3 DNA: TGCGCCAGCAGCTTGACCGGGCCTTACACCGGGGAGCTGTTTTTT; CDR3 protein: CASSLTGPYTGELFF
D gene: .; J gene: TRBJ1-4; clone size: few; V gene: TRBV29-1; CDR3 DNA: TGCAGCGTTGAGACAGGAACAGGAGAAAAACTGTTTTTT; CDR3 protein: CSVETGTGEKLFF
D gene: .; J gene: TRBJ1-5; clone size: .; V gene: TRBV19; CDR3 DNA: TGTGCCAGTAGTATTTTACAGAGATTCTATCAGCCCCAGCATTTT; CDR3 protein: CASSILQRFYQPQHF
D gene: TRBD2; J gene: TRBJ2-5; clone size: .; V gene: TRBV7-9; CDR3 DNA: TGTGCCAGCAGCTTAAGGGTTACTAGCGGATCCGAGACCCAGTACTTC; CDR3 protein: CASSLRVTSGSETQYF
D gene: TRBD1; J gene: TRBJ1-1; clone size: .; V gene: TRBV9; CDR3 DNA: TGTGTCAGCAGCTTAAGTAGGGACAGGGGAGAGGACACTGAAGCTTTCTTT; CDR3 protein: CVSSLSRDRGEDTEAFF
D gene: TRBD1; J gene: TRBJ1-6; clone size: .; V gene: TRBV10-3; CDR3 DNA: TGTGCCATCCGGGGGACAGGGGAATCACCCCTCCACTTT; CDR3 protein: CAIRGTGESPLHF
D gene: TRBD1; J gene: TRBJ1-1; clone size: .; V gene: TRBV10-2; CDR3 DNA: TGCGCCAGCAGTGAGGGCAGGGGGTTGGGCACTGAAGCTTTCTTT; CDR3 protein: CASSEGRGLGTEAFF
D gene: TRBD1; J gene: TRBJ1-2; clone size: .; V gene: TRBV5-1; CDR3 DNA: TGCGCCAGCAGCTTTCGGACAGGGCAGGATGGCTACACCTTC; CDR3 protein: CASSFRTGQDGYTF
D gene: .; J gene: TRBJ1-1; clone size: .; V gene: TRBV12-5; CDR3 DNA: TGTGCTAGTGGTCCCTCAACGGTGGGTCACACTGAAGCTTTCTTT; CDR3 protein: CASGPSTVGHTEAFF
D gene: .; J gene: TRBJ1-1; clone size: .; V gene: TRBV7-8; CDR3 DNA: TGTGCCAGCAGCTTAGGAGCCAGCAACACTGAAGCTTTCTTT; CDR3 protein: CASSLGASNTEAFF
D gene: TRBD2; J gene: TRBJ2-1; clone size: .; V gene: TRBV11-3; CDR3 DNA: TGTGCCAGCAGCCTATCAGGGACTAGCGGGGGGGCCCAAAATGAGCAGTTCTTC; CDR3 protein: CASSLSGTSGGAQNEQFF
D gene: .; J gene: TRBJ1-1; clone size: .; V gene: TRBV5-4; CDR3 DNA: TGTGCCAGCAGCTTTCACACCAACACTGAAGCTTTCTTT; CDR3 protein: CASSFHTNTEAFF
D gene: .; J gene: TRBJ1-2; clone size: few; V gene: TRBV6-5; CDR3 DNA: TGTGCCAGCAGTTCCCGACTGGGGGGAGGGTATGGCTACACCTTC; CDR3 protein: CASSSRLGGGYGYTF
D gene: TRBD1; J gene: TRBJ1-1; clone size: .; V gene: TRBV18; CDR3 DNA: TGTGCCAGCTCACCAACAAAAGGACAGGGTAACACTGAAGCTTTCTTT; CDR3 protein: CASSPTKGQGNTEAFF
D gene: .; J gene: TRBJ2-1; clone size: .; V gene: TRBV2; CDR3 DNA: TGTGCCAGCAGTGAAGGGCCGATGGGGATGGCCTACAATGAGCAGTTCTTC; CDR3 protein: CASSEGPMGMAYNEQFF
D gene: TRBD2; J gene: TRBJ2-1; clone size: once; V gene: TRBV6-4; CDR3 DNA: TGTGCCAGCAGTGACTCTAGCGGGGGGGCCAATGAGCAGTTCTTC; CDR3 protein: CASSDSSGGANEQFF
D gene: TRBD1; J gene: TRBJ2-1; clone size: .; V gene: TRBV24-1; CDR3 DNA: TGTGCCACCAGTGACCCTGGACAGGGGGCGGGCAATGAGCAGTTCTTC; CDR3 protein: CATSDPGQGAGNEQFF
D gene: .; J gene: TRBJ2-5; clone size: .; V gene: TRBV13; CDR3 DNA: TGTGCCAGCAGTCCCAGGTTGGGAGAGACCCAGTACTTC; CDR3 protein: CASSPRLGETQYF
D gene: TRBD2; J gene: TRBJ2-5; clone size: .; V gene: TRBV5-1; CDR3 DNA: TGCGCCAGCAGCCTGGGACTAGCGGGTCCCCAAGAGACCCAGTACTTC; CDR3 protein: CASSLGLAGPQETQYF
D gene: TRBD2; J gene: TRBJ2-7; clone size: .; V gene: TRBV27; CDR3 DNA: TGTGCCAGCAGCCCGGGACTAGCCTACGAGCAGTACTTC; CDR3 protein: CASSPGLAYEQYF
D gene: .; J gene: TRBJ2-5; clone size: .; V gene: TRBV3-1/TRBV3-2; CDR3 DNA: TGTGCCAGCAGCCTCGAAGAGACCCAGTACTTC; CDR3 protein: CASSLEETQYF
D gene: .; J gene: TRBJ1-1; clone size: .; V gene: TRBV7-9; CDR3 DNA: TGTGCCAGCAGCTTAGAATTTATTGAAGCTTTCTTT; CDR3 protein: CASSLEFIEAFF
D gene: .; J gene: TRBJ1-3; clone size: .; V gene: TRBV6-2/TRBV6-3; CDR3 DNA: TGTGCCAGCAGTATGATAGGGGTCTCTGGAAACACCATATATTTT; CDR3 protein: CASSMIGVSGNTIYF
D gene: TRBD2; J gene: TRBJ2-1; clone size: .; V gene: TRBV27; CDR3 DNA: TGTGCCAGCAGTTTAGCTAGCGGGGGTGGTTACAATGAGCAGTTCTTC; CDR3 protein: CASSLASGGGYNEQFF
D gene: .; J gene: TRBJ1-2; clone size: few; V gene: TRBV2; CDR3 DNA: TGTGCCAGCAGTGAAGCTTCAAACTATGGCTACACCTTC; CDR3 protein: CASSEASNYGYTF
D gene: .; J gene: TRBJ2-7; clone size: .; V gene: TRBV12-5; CDR3 DNA: TGTGCTAGTGGTTTTCGGTCCGGGACAACAACCTACGAGCAGTACTTC; CDR3 protein: CASGFRSGTTTYEQYF
D gene: .; J gene: TRBJ1-4; clone size: .; V gene: TRBV7-8; CDR3 DNA: TGTGCCAGCAGCTTACAAGGGAAGAGTAGTGAAAAACTGTTTTTT; CDR3 protein: CASSLQGKSSEKLFF
D gene: .; J gene: TRBJ2-6; clone size: .; V gene: TRBV5-1; CDR3 DNA: TGCGCCAGCAGCTTGGATGTAAACTCTGGGGCCAACGTCCTGACTTTC; CDR3 protein: CASSLDVNSGANVLTF
D gene: .; J gene: TRBJ1-3; clone size: .; V gene: TRBV18; CDR3 DNA: TGTGCCAGCTCACTCACAGGGATTTCAGACACCATATATTTT; CDR3 protein: CASSLTGISDTIYF
D gene: .; J gene: TRBJ2-2; clone size: .; V gene: TRBV3-1/TRBV3-2; CDR3 DNA: TGTGCCAGCAGCCAAACGTCTGGACGAGGGGAGCTGTTTTTT; CDR3 protein: CASSQTSGRGELFF
D gene: .; J gene: TRBJ2-5; clone size: .; V gene: TRBV7-6; CDR3 DNA: TGTGCCAGCAGCTTAGATCGGTGGACCCAGTACTTC; CDR3 protein: CASSLDRWTQYF
D gene: TRBD2; J gene: TRBJ2-5; clone size: .; V gene: TRBV4-1; CDR3 DNA: TGCGCCAGCAGACCCGGGGTAGCGGGGACTCCCCAGTACTTC; CDR3 protein: CASRPGVAGTPQYF
D gene: .; J gene: TRBJ1-4; clone size: .; V gene: TRBV6-5; CDR3 DNA: TGTGCCAGCAGTTACGGGGAGGTTAATGAAAAACTGTTTTTT; CDR3 protein: CASSYGEVNEKLFF
D gene: TRBD1; J gene: TRBJ2-1; clone size: few; V gene: TRBV5-4; CDR3 DNA: TGTGCCAGCAGCTTGGAGGGACAGGGCAATGAGCAGTTCTTC; CDR3 protein: CASSLEGQGNEQFF
D gene: .; J gene: TRBJ2-5; clone size: .; V gene: TRBV5-1; CDR3 DNA: TGCGCCAGCAGCTTAACAAATAGGGTGCAAGAGACCCAGTACTTC; CDR3 protein: CASSLTNRVQETQYF
D gene: .; J gene: TRBJ1-2; clone size: .; V gene: TRBV2; CDR3 DNA: TGTGCCAGCAGACCCATACGAAACTATGGCTACACCTTC; CDR3 protein: CASRPIRNYGYTF
D gene: .; J gene: TRBJ2-5; clone size: .; V gene: TRBV9; CDR3 DNA: TGTGCCAGCAGCGTAGAAGGGATAGAGACCCAGTACTTC; CDR3 protein: CASSVEGIETQYF
D gene: .; J gene: TRBJ1-5; clone size: .; V gene: TRBV6-5; CDR3 DNA: TGTGCCAGCAGTAGGCTCGGCATAGGTCAGCCCCAGCATTTT; CDR3 protein: CASSRLGIGQPQHF
D gene: .; J gene: TRBJ2-2; clone size: .; V gene: TRBV2; CDR3 DNA: TGTGCCAGCATTAGAGGGACCGCGAACACCGGGGAGCTGTTTTTT; CDR3 protein: CASIRGTANTGELFF
D gene: TRBD2; J gene: TRBJ2-2; clone size: .; V gene: TRBV19; CDR3 DNA: TGTGCCAGTAAAGAGGCTAGCGGGGGGGCGGCCGGGGAGCTGTTTTTT; CDR3 protein: CASKEASGGAAGELFF
D gene: .; J gene: TRBJ2-5; clone size: .; V gene: TRBV18; CDR3 DNA: TGTGCCAGCTCAAGAGTCCAGGCGAAAGAGACCCAGTACTTC; CDR3 protein: CASSRVQAKETQYF
D gene: TRBD2; J gene: TRBJ2-1; clone size: .; V gene: TRBV4-1; CDR3 DNA: TGCGCCAGCAGCCAACAGCGGGGGGGCATCGGGGAGCAGTTCTTC; CDR3 protein: CASSQQRGGIGEQFF
D gene: .; J gene: TRBJ2-7; clone size: .; V gene: TRBV6-5; CDR3 DNA: TGTGCCAGCAGACGGACTGGCCTGGCCGAGCAGTATTTC; CDR3 protein: CASRRTGLAEQYF